The sequence of this TCR beta chain was determined in a study of blood T cell repertoires in COVID-19. The data were produced by immunoSEQ multiplex PCR, yet TCRdb's version contains in-frame clones alone and is incomplete. The sample consists of 400,000 to 450,000 clones, 75% to 90% of them appearing once. Sequencing was done on a sample of peripheral blood. This TCR was recovered from a woman aged 30 to 39 with active or convalescent COVID-19.

CDR3 in amino acids: CASSTGGRGKLFF. As DNA, the CDR3 is TGTGCCAGTAGTACGGGGGGTAGGGGGAAACTGTTTTTT. V is TRBV19 and J is TRBJ1-4; possible D gene TRBD1, 6 bases. In germline, CDR1 is LNHDA, CDR2 SQIVND (reference sequence). The CDR3 is 13 residues long. The germline V and J ends were trimmed by 4 bases and 11 bases, with 14 bases remaining between them.